The TCR beta chain described here comes from a study of OX40 agonist ivuxolimab in advanced cancers. Study background: Partial responses, seen in three patients, involved one hepatocellular carcinoma and two cutaneous melanomas. Findings of the study overall: On average, CD8+ T cells showed a greater number of expanded clones than CD4+.

Some clones are missing from TCRdb's copy, which holds only in-frame ones; the method was immunoSEQ multiplex PCR. The sample has approximately 73,000 clones; about 90% are singletons. The CDR3 extends over 14 amino acids. Trimming took 3 bases from V and 8 from J, leaving 14 bases between them. Germline CDR1 reads SEHNR; CDR2 reads FQNEAQ (reference sequence). Comments on this clone: Antigen: not known.

The input for sequencing was CD4+ or CD8+ T cells sorted from blood, taken in a trial of the OX40 agonist ivuxolimab. The clonotype comes from an adult with an advanced solid tumor such as melanoma, head and neck, liver or kidney cancer. This chain links TRBV7-9 with TRBJ2-1; tentatively, D is TRBD2 (5 bases). CDR3 sequence (DNA): TGTGCCAGCAGCTTTGGTCTAGCTGGGGATGAGCAGTTCTTC. Its protein is CASSFGLAGDEQFF.